At least ten counts were recorded for the clone carrying this T cell receptor (beta chain). The target antigen is unknown. cDNA synthesis was performed by 5'RACE with 10-nucleotide random UMIs. In TCRdb, the 5' RACE reads were re-called with MiXCR into one record per CDR3 protein. Among 85,000 to 110,000 distinct CDR3 sequences listed, 10% to 11% were seen once. The data belong to a study of neurological immune-mediated disorders. Time point described: longitudinal time-point 3. PBMCs stored at -80 C, 2 million in total, were the source of the unsorted libraries. V dropped 5 bases and J dropped 5; count of bases not matched to a gene: 14. Germline CDR1 and CDR2: SGHTA and FQGNSA. The CDR3 contains 17 residues. The study, taken as a whole, reports: CDR3 amino acid sequences found in expanded clones were never shared across subjects, suggesting private repertoires in all groups. TCR clonal expansion peaked in HTLV-1-associated myelopathy patients and was lowest in multiple sclerosis patients.

This receptor was identified in a female donor with HTLV-1-associated myelopathy (HAM/TSP). The rearrangement uses TRBV7-2 and TRBJ2-5; 10 bases fit TRBD2. What was sequenced was PBMCs. The DNA of the CDR3 is TGTGCCAGCAGCGAGGCCCCGGGACTAGCGAGGCTTGAGACCCAGTACTTC. Translating it yields CASSEAPGLARLETQYF.